The rows below give T cell receptor beta chains drawn from one sample of a study of T-cell memory formation after mild COVID-19. A single record per CDR3 protein comes from TCRdb applying MiXCR to the 5' RACE reads. The table lists fewer than 450,000 distinct CDR3 sequences, over 20% of them singletons. Sequenced sample: PBMCs or a T cell subset sorted from them (not recorded which). The origin of the receptors is an adult woman who had mild COVID-19 (a few samples of this study predate the infection). Cell type and time point are not known. The CDR3 runs from the conserved cysteine through the conserved F or W. The order of the fields is CDR3 DNA, CDR3 protein, clone size, D gene, V gene, J gene. D genes are given only for firm matches. Size tells how often a clone was seen (once, few, many) or the class of an expanded clone, and some rows leave it out.

DNA: TGTGCCATCGGCTGGACTAGCATTTCTGGGGAGCTGTTTTTT
CDR3: CAIGWTSISGELFF
size: NA
D: TRBD2
V: TRBV10-3
J: TRBJ2-2

DNA: TGTGCCAGCACCCGCATGGAAAGGGGATATGGCTACACCTTC
CDR3: CASTRMERGYGYTF
size: few
D: NA
V: TRBV12-3/TRBV12-4
J: TRBJ1-2

DNA: TGTGCCAGCAGCAAAGAGGGAGGGAATCAGCCCCAGCATTTT
CDR3: CASSKEGGNQPQHF
size: NA
D: NA
V: TRBV9
J: TRBJ1-5

DNA: TGTGCCAGCAGCTTAGCTAGCGGGGCCACCGGGGAGCTGTTTTTT
CDR3: CASSLASGATGELFF
size: NA
D: TRBD2
V: TRBV7-2
J: TRBJ2-2

DNA: TGCAGTGCTGGACAGACCTACGAGCAGTACTTC
CDR3: CSAGQTYEQYF
size: NA
D: NA
V: TRBV20-1
J: TRBJ2-7

DNA: TGTGCCAGTAGTGGGGCACTACTCGGCTACACCTTC
CDR3: CASSGALLGYTF
size: NA
D: NA
V: TRBV25-1
J: TRBJ1-2

DNA: TGCGCCAGCAGCTTTAGTCTAGCGGCTATGAATGAGCAGTTCTTC
CDR3: CASSFSLAAMNEQFF
size: NA
D: TRBD2
V: TRBV5-1
J: TRBJ2-1

DNA: TGTGCCAGCAGCAAATTCGGGACTAGGGATTACAATGAGCAGTTCTTC
CDR3: CASSKFGTRDYNEQFF
size: NA
D: NA
V: TRBV21-1
J: TRBJ2-1

DNA: TGTGCCAGCAGCCAAGAGGCAGGGACTAGCGGTTACAATGAGCAGTTCTTC
CDR3: CASSQEAGTSGYNEQFF
size: NA
D: TRBD2
V: TRBV3-1
J: TRBJ2-1

DNA: TGTGCCAGCAGTTACGAGGCAGGGGGTTTATCTGAAGCTTTCTTT
CDR3: CASSYEAGGLSEAFF
size: few
D: TRBD1
V: TRBV6-5
J: TRBJ1-1

DNA: TGCAGTGCGGTAGGAGGGACCTACGAGCAGTACTTC
CDR3: CSAVGGTYEQYF
size: NA
D: NA
V: TRBV20-1
J: TRBJ2-7

DNA: TGCAGTGCTGAACAGGAGAGCTCCTACAATGAGCAGTTCTTC
CDR3: CSAEQESSYNEQFF
size: NA
D: NA
V: TRBV20-1
J: TRBJ2-1